The 18 T cell receptor beta chains given below trace back to one sample, sequenced in a study of T cell responses to AZD1222 COVID-19 vaccine. Only in-frame clones appear in the TCRdb table, and some are missing; sequencing was by immunoSEQ multiplex PCR. The sample yields about 110,000 clones, about 87% seen once. The sequencing here drew on peripheral blood, taken 28 days after the second AZD1222 dose. These receptors all stem from an adult who received the AZD1222 COVID-19 vaccine.

With respect to this clone: The sample has other DNA sequences that encode this CDR3 too. V usage is TRBV4-2 and J usage is TRBJ2-5; no firm D call. V lost 1 base and J lost 4, with 4 bases in between. Germline V gene lookup returns CDR1 LGHNA and CDR2 YNFKEQ. This CDR3 contains 12 residues. Here the CDR3 reads CASSQGGETQYF. For the CDR3, the DNA is TGTGCCAGCAGCCAAGGGGGAGAGACCCAGTACTTC.

This chain joins TRBV7-9 and TRBJ1-1, with D unclear. V gave up 4 bases and J gave up 1 base, with 7 bases separating them. Germline CDR1 reads SEHNR; CDR2 reads FQNEAQ (reference sequence). The CDR3 loop spans 13 amino acids. Written as DNA, the CDR3 is TGTGCCAGCAGCTCCTTGGGGAACACTGAAGCTTTCTTT. This gives the protein CASSSLGNTEAFF.

The chain recombines TRBV7-7 with TRBJ2-5; the match to TRBD2 covers 11 bases. Germline CDR1 is SSHAT and CDR2 is FNYEAQ (reference sequence). J gave up 3 bases and V 5 bases, and 8 bases lay outside the gene matches. The CDR3 length is 16 residues. CDR3 residues: CASSLPGSGGEETQYF. CDR3 nucleotides: TGTGCCAGCAGCCTCCCTGGTAGCGGGGGGGAAGAGACCCAGTACTTC. Full variable domain (rest looked up from reference TRBV7-7 and TRBJ2-5): GAGVSQSPRYKVTKRGQDVTLRCDPISSHATLYWYQQALGQGPEFLTYFNYEAQPDKSGLPSDRFSAERPEGSISTLTIQRTEQRDSAMYRCASSLPGSGGEETQYFGPGTRLLVL.

The V gene is TRBV13, the J gene TRBJ1-2, with 8 nucleotides matching TRBD1. CDR1 and CDR2 from the germline V gene are PRHDT and FYEKMQ (reference sequence). With 5 bases clipped from V and 2 bases from J, the junction kept 4 bases outside the gene matches. This CDR3 spans 14 amino acids. The CDR3 nucleotides read TGTGCCAGCAGCAGCCACAGGGGGAACTATGGCTACACCTTC. The encoded protein is CASSSHRGNYGYTF.

In its sample, this clone was seen once. V gene TRBV28 combines with J gene TRBJ1-2; 7 bases agree with TRBD1. The CDR3 totals 14 residues. The J segment lost 5 bases and the V segment lost 6 bases, leaving 9 bases of the junction unmatched. Germline V lookup: CDR1 MDHEN, CDR2 SYDVKM. CDR3 sequence reads: CASRGPGQQYGYTF. The CDR3 bases are TGTGCCAGCAGGGGACCGGGACAGCAGTATGGCTACACCTTC.

The genes are TRBV28 and TRBJ2-5; D tentatively fits TRBD1 or TRBD2 (5 bases each). Germline values: CDR1 MDHEN, CDR2 SYDVKM. Trimming shortened V by 5 bases and J by 5 bases, and 12 bases separated the two germline ends. The CDR3 consists of 13 residues. CDR3 amino acids: CASSTPGRETQYF. DNA of the CDR3: TGTGCCAGCAGTACCCCGGGACGGGAGACCCAGTACTTC.

The gene calls are TRBV28 and TRBJ1-2, with 8 positions matching TRBD1. CDR3 length: 13 amino acids. V lost 1 base, J lost 8 bases, and 3 bases stayed unmatched. Germline CDR1 and CDR2: MDHEN and SYDVKM. CDR3 residues: CASSLFRGHGYTF. The CDR3 nucleotides are TGTGCCAGCAGTTTATTCAGGGGGCACGGCTACACCTTC.

This clone was picked up one time. The rearrangement links TRBV6-5 to TRBJ2-2; D unclear. CDR1 and CDR2 from the germline V gene are MNHEY and SVGAGI. Between the trimmed V and J ends, which lost 5 bases and 2 bases, there was a span of 0 bases. The CDR3 is made up of 11 amino acids. Here the CDR3 reads CASSNTGELFF. DNA for the CDR3: TGTGCCAGCAGTAACACCGGGGAGCTGTTTTTT.

In this sample, this clone turned up many times. This chain uses TRBV5-6 with TRBJ1-3; tentative D call: TRBD1 (5 bases). The length of the CDR3 is 15 residues. Per the germline V gene, CDR1 is SGHDT and CDR2 is YYEEEE. Trimming shortened V by 0 bases and J by 4 bases, and 11 bases separated the two germline ends. CDR3 in amino acids: CASSLGGRQGNTIYF. As DNA, the CDR3 is TGTGCCAGCAGCTTGGGGGGACGCCAAGGAAACACCATATATTTT.

V and J are TRBV7-2 and TRBJ2-7; 11 bases map to TRBD1. Per the germline V gene, CDR1 is SGHTA and CDR2 is FQGNSA. V was clipped by 4 bases and J by 8 bases; unmatched bases: 7. The CDR3 consists of 14 residues. Written as DNA, the CDR3 is TGTGCCAGCAGCTCGCGGGGACAGGGGGGGCAGCAGTACTTC. Amino acids: CASSSRGQGGQQYF.

The rearrangement links TRBV3-1 (or the pseudogene TRBV3-2) to TRBJ2-1; 10 nucleotides line up with TRBD2. Losses at the gene ends were 0 bases for V and 2 bases for J; bases not matched to a gene: 7. Germline-derived CDR1 and CDR2 are LGHDT and YNNKEL (reference sequence). The CDR3 has 18 residues. The CDR3 bases are TGTGCCAGCAGCCAAGAGAGGGGAACTAGCGGGGCCTACAATGAGCAGTTCTTC. This encodes CASSQERGTSGAYNEQFF.

This clone was seen once. The chain uses TRBV13 and TRBJ2-3; D is tentatively TRBD1 or TRBD2 (5 bases each). Germline CDR1 and CDR2: PRHDT and FYEKMQ (reference sequence). Between the trimmed V and J ends, which lost 5 bases and 0 bases, there was a span of 12 bases. The CDR3 consists of 15 residues. DNA for the CDR3: TGTGCCAGCAGCATGGGACGTACTAGCACAGATACGCAGTATTTT. Its translation: CASSMGRTSTDTQYF.

The V call is TRBV7-9, the J call TRBJ1-1, with D possibly TRBD1 on 6 matching bases. This CDR3 comprises 13 residues. From germline, CDR1 is SEHNR and CDR2 FQNEAQ (reference sequence). V was shortened by 1 base and J by 11 bases, with 14 bases between the two germline ends. The CDR3 bases are TGTGCCAGCAGCTTAGGCGGCAGGGGAAAGGCTTTCTTT. It yields the protein CASSLGGRGKAFF.

This clone appeared once. The chain has TRBV3-1 (or the pseudogene TRBV3-2) and TRBJ1-4, with TRBD1 as a possible D gene (6 bases). V was trimmed by 3 bases and J by 3 bases, leaving 8 bases between them. The CDR3 has 14 residues. Germline V gives CDR1 LGHDT, CDR2 YNNKEL (reference sequence). Written as DNA, the CDR3 is TGTGCCAGCAGCCAGGGGGGCTCTAATGAAAAACTGTTTTTT. It yields the protein CASSQGGSNEKLFF.

The V and J genes are TRBV10-3 and TRBJ1-1; 10 bases map to TRBD1. Germline values: CDR1 ENHRY, CDR2 SYGVKD. With V trimmed by 3 bases and J by 7 bases, 8 bases remained unmatched. The CDR3 is made up of 15 amino acids. CDR3 bases: TGTGCCATCAGTGATGAGGGACAGGGGAAACGTGAAGCTTTCTTT. This translates into CAISDEGQGKREAFF.

This clone was seen a single time. The chain carries TRBV5-6 and TRBJ1-3; D remains unclear. Trimming took 2 bases from V and 0 from J, leaving 9 bases between them. The germline CDR1 and CDR2 sequences are SGHDT and YYEEEE. The CDR3 is made up of 15 amino acids. The CDR3 region is CASSFRRYSGNTIYF. The CDR3 DNA is TGTGCCAGCAGCTTTAGGAGGTACTCTGGAAACACCATATATTTT.

The chain links TRBV19 to TRBJ1-1; D ambiguous. From germline, CDR1 is LNHDA and CDR2 SQIVND (reference sequence). Trimming took 3 bases from V and 0 from J, leaving 14 bases between them. This CDR3 spans 16 amino acids. CDR3 sequence: CASSMFRALVNTEAFF. The DNA for the CDR3 is TGTGCCAGTAGTATGTTCCGGGCCCTGGTGAACACTGAAGCTTTCTTT.

V and J are TRBV6-5 and TRBJ1-5, with a tentative D call TRBD1 (5 bases). The V and J ends lost 2 bases and 0 bases respectively, with 11 bases between them. The CDR3 is 16 residues long. The germline V gene has CDR1 MNHEY and CDR2 SVGAGI. In DNA, the CDR3 is TGTGCCAGCAGTTACCCCGGACACCCTAGCAATCAGCCCCAGCATTTT. Translation gives CASSYPGHPSNQPQHF.